This TCR beta chain is drawn from a study of cytomegalovirus exposure and HLA in healthy donors. General study results and limits: In a later analysis, the majority of CMV-associated beta chains seemingly showed HLA restriction. Accurate HLA-A and HLA-B prediction from TCR beta sequences was reported for most subjects. Most TCR beta V segments were productive about 87% or about 30% of the time in an earlier analysis.

V was pared by 4 bases and J by 4 bases, with 16 bases between. Germline lookup yields CDR1 PRHDT and CDR2 FYEKMQ (reference sequence). The CDR3 totals 15 residues. The PCR made use of 60 Vbeta and 13 Jbeta primers. Method: immunoSEQ multiplex PCR; TCRdb's copy keeps in-frame clones and lacks some. The sample holds about 150,000 clones, nearly 80% seen once. In the case of this clone: The target antigen is unknown.

The specimen was PBMCs. The sequence was collected from a man in his forties or fifties in good health and CMV-seropositive. This rearrangement joins TRBV13 to TRBJ1-1; D unresolved. The CDR3 DNA reads TGTGCCAGCAGCTCCAATCTTAGATTGAGCACTGAAGCTTTCTTT. Protein sequence: CASSSNLRLSTEAFF.